These T cell receptor beta chains were read from a single sample in a study of memory CD4+ T cells and cytomegalovirus serostatus. Clones were read by immunoSEQ multiplex PCR, and TCRdb kept only the in-frame ones, dropping some. This table holds 75,000 to 90,000 clones, 80% found once. Input material: memory CD4+ T cells from blood. Source of these receptors: an adult in good health and CMV-seronegative. Each CDR3 is given with its conserved first and last residue. Fields, in order: D gene, V gene, J gene, CDR3 length, clone size, CDR3 protein, CDR3 DNA. The D gene is left open where the match is weak. Size values are once, few and many counts, or a class for expanded clones, and some rows have none.

-	TRBV19	TRBJ2-7	14	once	CASRTTQASYEQYF	TGTGCCAGTCGGACAACCCAAGCCTCCTACGAGCAGTACTTC
-	TRBV4-3	TRBJ1-5	15	-	CASSQDTGGNQPQHF	TGCGCCAGCAGCCAAGATACGGGGGGCAATCAGCCCCAGCATTTT
TRBD2	TRBV5-4	TRBJ2-3	16	few	CASSLRLAGGTDTQYF	TGTGCCAGCAGCTTGAGACTAGCGGGAGGCACAGATACGCAGTATTTT
TRBD1	TRBV7-2	TRBJ1-5	16	-	CASSKGQGASNQPQHF	TGTGCCAGCAGCAAGGGACAGGGCGCTTCCAATCAGCCCCAGCATTTT
-	TRBV5-5	TRBJ1-2	11	-	CASSLDYGYTF	TGTGCCAGCAGCTTAGACTATGGCTACACCTTC
-	TRBV6-6	TRBJ2-1	16	few	CASSYLGLPPYNEQFF	TGTGCCAGCAGTTACTTAGGGCTCCCCCCCTACAATGAGCAGTTCTTC
-	TRBV28	TRBJ1-4	17	-	CASSLSGYRGGSEKLFF	TGTGCCAGCAGTTTATCGGGATATAGGGGGGGCAGTGAAAAACTGTTTTTT
-	TRBV2	TRBJ1-2	14	-	CASSDDRFNYGYTF	TGTGCCAGCAGCGATGACAGATTTAACTATGGCTACACCTTC
-	TRBV11-2	TRBJ1-2	15	few	CASSIQGTSNYGYTF	TGTGCCAGCAGCATTCAGGGGACCTCTAACTATGGCTACACCTTC
-	TRBV27	TRBJ1-5	13	once	CASSPLLKQPQHF	TGTGCCAGCAGTCCCCTATTGAAACAGCCCCAGCATTTT
TRBD1	TRBV5-1	TRBJ2-7	16	-	CASTVNPGQGRDEQYF	TGCGCCAGCACCGTTAACCCGGGACAGGGTCGCGACGAGCAGTACTTC
TRBD1	TRBV4-2	TRBJ1-6	15	-	CASSQGTGEESPLHF	TGTGCCAGCAGCCAAGGGACAGGGGAGGAATCACCCCTCCACTTT
TRBD1	TRBV5-1	TRBJ1-6	14	-	CASSGGQGNSPLHF	TGCGCCAGCAGCGGGGGACAGGGTAATTCACCCCTCCACTTT
TRBD1	TRBV19	TRBJ1-2	14	-	CASSTQGAEYGYTF	TGTGCCAGTAGCACCCAGGGGGCGGAATATGGCTACACCTTC
-	TRBV19	TRBJ1-1	14	-	CASSGSRIVVEAFF	TGTGCCAGTAGTGGATCCAGGATCGTGGTGGAAGCTTTCTTT
TRBD1	TRBV5-4	TRBJ1-6	14	-	CASSGRDRNSPLHF	TGTGCCAGCAGCGGCCGGGACAGAAATTCACCCCTCCACTTT
TRBD1	TRBV11-3	TRBJ2-2	16	medium-sized	CASSRLGQAEGGELFF	TGTGCCAGCAGCCGCTTAGGACAGGCTGAGGGCGGGGAGCTGTTTTTT
TRBD1	TRBV28	TRBJ2-7	18	-	CASSGIAFLGQRAYEQYF	TGTGCCAGCAGCGGCATTGCCTTCCTGGGACAGAGGGCCTACGAGCAGTACTTC
TRBD2	TRBV29-1	TRBJ2-7	13	-	CSAGTLAAYEQYF	TGCAGCGCCGGAACACTAGCGGCCTACGAGCAGTACTTC
TRBD1	TRBV6-1	TRBJ1-2	15	-	CASIRPGTGGAGYTF	TGTGCCAGCATTCGCCCCGGGACAGGGGGCGCTGGCTACACCTTC
TRBD1	TRBV2	TRBJ1-2	14	-	CASGGQGVLYGYTF	TGTGCCAGCGGGGGACAGGGGGTCCTCTATGGCTACACCTTC
-	TRBV27	TRBJ1-1	14	-	CASTRQDGATEAFF	TGTGCCAGCACCAGACAGGACGGAGCCACTGAAGCTTTCTTT
-	TRBV2	TRBJ1-2	13	-	CASSEGQGNGYTF	TGTGCCAGCAGTGAGGGGCAGGGAAATGGCTACACCTTC
TRBD1	TRBV11-3	TRBJ2-1	14	-	CASSLARQGNEQFF	TGTGCCAGCAGCTTAGCCAGACAGGGCAATGAGCAGTTCTTC
-	TRBV30	TRBJ1-2	14	once	CAWSVLAGADGYTF	TGTGCCTGGAGTGTACTGGCAGGGGCGGATGGCTACACCTTC
-	TRBV12-5	TRBJ1-1	13	-	CASSPGAAPEAFF	TGTGCTAGCTCCCCAGGGGCCGCACCCGAAGCTTTCTTT
-	TRBV5-1	TRBJ1-3	15	-	CASSDDPSSGNTIYF	TGCGCCAGCAGCGACGACCCATCGTCAGGAAACACCATATATTTT
-	TRBV16	TRBJ2-7	16	-	CASSQFPRGNVYEQYF	TGTGCCAGCAGCCAATTTCCGCGGGGCAACGTTTACGAGCAGTACTTC
-	TRBV4-1	TRBJ1-5	15	once	CASSHRGDGNQPQHF	TGCGCCAGCAGCCATCGGGGGGACGGAAATCAGCCCCAGCATTTT
-	TRBV7-9	TRBJ1-1	16	once	CASSRGTASPGTEAFF	TGTGCCAGCAGCCGCGGGACCGCGTCCCCCGGCACTGAAGCTTTCTTT
-	TRBV18	TRBJ1-1	14	-	CASSLRTENTEAFF	TGTGCCAGCTCACTTCGGACAGAGAACACTGAAGCTTTCTTT
TRBD1	TRBV18	TRBJ1-1	13	-	CASSQTGGTEAFF	TGTGCCAGCTCGCAAACAGGGGGCACTGAAGCTTTCTTT
-	TRBV19	TRBJ1-2	17	-	CASSVQFSEGLPYGYTF	TGTGCCAGTAGTGTTCAATTCTCGGAGGGGCTCCCCTATGGCTACACCTTC
-	TRBV11-1	TRBJ1-1	16	-	CASSPSRSIMNTEAFF	TGTGCCAGCAGCCCATCACGTAGCATCATGAACACTGAAGCTTTCTTT
-	TRBV11-2	TRBJ2-2	14	-	CASSFSGNTGELFF	TGTGCCAGCAGCTTCTCAGGGAACACCGGGGAGCTGTTTTTT
-	TRBV2	TRBJ1-6	15	once	CASSPPRGEGSPLHF	TGTGCCAGCAGCCCGCCGAGGGGCGAGGGCTCACCCCTCCACTTT
-	TRBV10-2	TRBJ2-2	14	-	CASRTDGNTGELFF	TGCGCCAGCAGGACGGACGGAAACACCGGGGAGCTGTTTTTT
TRBD1	TRBV5-1	TRBJ1-1	15	-	CASSPNGQGGTEAFF	TGCGCCAGCAGCCCAAACGGACAGGGGGGCACTGAAGCTTTCTTT
-	TRBV7-2	TRBJ2-1	13	-	CASSLQPGAPGFF	TGTGCCAGCAGCCTTCAACCGGGTGCCCCCGGGTTCTTC
-	TRBV30	TRBJ2-2	14	-	CAWRAMQNTGELFF	TGTGCCTGGAGGGCCATGCAGAACACCGGGGAGCTGTTTTTT
-	TRBV6-5	TRBJ1-2	16	few	CASSSYLGGQSRGYTF	TGTGCCAGCAGTTCCTACCTGGGGGGACAATCTCGCGGCTACACCTTC